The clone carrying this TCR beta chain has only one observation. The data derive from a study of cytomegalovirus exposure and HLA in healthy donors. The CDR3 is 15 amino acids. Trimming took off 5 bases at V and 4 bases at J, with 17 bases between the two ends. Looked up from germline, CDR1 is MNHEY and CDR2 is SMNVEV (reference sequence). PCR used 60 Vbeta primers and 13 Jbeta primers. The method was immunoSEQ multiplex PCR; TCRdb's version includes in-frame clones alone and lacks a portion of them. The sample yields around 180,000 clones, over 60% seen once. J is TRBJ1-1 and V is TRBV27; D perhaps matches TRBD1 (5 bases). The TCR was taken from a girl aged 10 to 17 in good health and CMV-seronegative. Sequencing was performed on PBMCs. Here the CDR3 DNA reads TGTGCCAGCAGTCACCACCCTCGGACACTCACTGAAGCTTTCTTT. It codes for CASSHHPRTLTEAFF.